The count of the clone carrying this T cell receptor (beta chain) is one. The antigen remains unidentified. The treatment denotes: oral pan-JAK inhibitor, 5-10 mg twice daily. The data stem from a study of CD8+ T cells in alopecia areata. Whole-study results and caveats: Higher clonality was seen in lesional scalp than in normal scalp, especially in alopecia totalis/universalis.

RNA was extracted and reverse transcribed into cDNA as the sequencing template. The method was immunoSEQ multiplex PCR; TCRdb's version includes in-frame clones alone and lacks a portion of them. This table holds 100,000 to 140,000 clones, over 80% found once. This specimen consisted of CD8+ T cells sorted from blood, obtained at week 24, from a patient treated with tofacitinib. The origin of this receptor is a human donor with alopecia areata.

In nucleotides, the CDR3 is TGTGCCAGCAGTCAGACAGGTATGGATGAGCAGTTCTTC. This codes for CASSQTGMDEQFF. The genes are TRBV6-1 and TRBJ2-1, with D possibly matching TRBD1 (6 bases). Germline V gene lookup returns CDR1 MNHNS and CDR2 SASEGT. The CDR3 has 13 amino acids. V was pared by 5 bases and J by 8 bases, with 13 bases between.